This T cell receptor beta chain was sequenced in a study of CD8 T cells in Susac syndrome. Germline V gives CDR1 MNHNS, CDR2 SASEGT. V was clipped by 8 bases and J by 2 bases, with 14 bases between them. The CDR3 spans 14 residues. As controls, healthy donors matched for age and sex were used. Both CD4+ and CD8+ T cells were negatively isolated, and TEMRA cells underwent FACS enrichment. RNA amounts of about 0.5 to 1 ug underwent reverse transcription with random hexamers. The CDR3 of TCR beta was amplified by immunoSEQ multiplex PCR across 54 Vbeta and 13 Jbeta. One entry per CDR3 protein, called by TCRdb with MiXCR from the immunoSEQ multiplex PCR reads. Of around 150,000 distinct CDR3 sequences listed, just under 95% were seen once; the top ten hold over 0.12%.

The chain carries TRBV6-1 and TRBJ2-3; D unresolved. The source of this sequence is a human donor in good health. The sample was CD4+ T cells from PBMCs. CDR3 amino acids: CASAVISSTDTQYF. The CDR3, as DNA: TGTGCCAGCGCTGTGATCTCCTCCACAGATACGCAGTATTTT.